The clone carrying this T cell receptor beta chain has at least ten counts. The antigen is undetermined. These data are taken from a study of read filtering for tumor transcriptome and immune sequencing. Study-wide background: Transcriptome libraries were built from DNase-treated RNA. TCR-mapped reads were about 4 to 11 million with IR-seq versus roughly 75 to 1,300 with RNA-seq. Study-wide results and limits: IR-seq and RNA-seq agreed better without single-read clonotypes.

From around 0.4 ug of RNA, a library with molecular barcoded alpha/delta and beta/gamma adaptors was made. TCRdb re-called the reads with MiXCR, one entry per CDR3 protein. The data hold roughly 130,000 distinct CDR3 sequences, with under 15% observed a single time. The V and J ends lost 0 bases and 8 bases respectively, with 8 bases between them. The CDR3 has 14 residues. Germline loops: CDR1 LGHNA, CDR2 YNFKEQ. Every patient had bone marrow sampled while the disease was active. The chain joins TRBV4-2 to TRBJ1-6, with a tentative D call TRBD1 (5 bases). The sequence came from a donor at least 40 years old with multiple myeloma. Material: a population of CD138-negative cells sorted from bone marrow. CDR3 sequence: CASSQDRVDSPLHF. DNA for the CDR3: TGTGCCAGCAGCCAAGACAGGGTAGATTCACCCCTCCACTTT.